The 32 T cell receptor beta chains in this list originate from one sample, sequenced in a study of cytomegalovirus exposure and HLA in healthy donors. Primers for the PCR totalled 60 Vbeta and 13 Jbeta. Data came from immunoSEQ multiplex PCR; TCRdb stores just in-frame clones and leaves some out. The sample contains roughly 80,000 clones, roughly 79% of which appear only once. The specimen was PBMCs. These TCRs come from a woman under 40 in good health and CMV-seronegative.

The chain is built from TRBV25-1 and TRBJ2-2, with a possible D match to TRBD2 (6 bases). The ends were cut back, 6 bases at V and 6 bases at J, with 11 bases in the middle. The CDR3 has 13 amino acids. Per the germline V gene, CDR1 is MGHDK and CDR2 is SYGVNS. This chain's CDR3 is CASSPAGSGELFF. CDR3 bases: TGTGCCAGCAGCCCAGCGGGCTCCGGGGAGCTGTTTTTT.

The chain recombines TRBV9 with TRBJ2-5; 9 bases match TRBD1. Germline V gives CDR1 SGDLS, CDR2 YYNGEE. J gave up 1 base and V 2 bases, and 3 bases lay outside the gene matches. The CDR3 sequence is 15 residues long. The CDR3 sequence is CASSVGTGPQETQYF. The CDR3, as DNA: TGTGCCAGCAGCGTCGGGACAGGGCCCCAAGAGACCCAGTACTTC. Combining the CDR3 with reference TRBV9 and TRBJ2-5 gives the whole variable domain DSGVTQTPKHLITATGQRVTLRCSPRSGDLSVYWYQQSLDQGLQFLIQYYNGEERAKGNILERFSAQQFPDLHSELNLSSLELGDSALYFCASSVGTGPQETQYFGPGTRLLVL.

The chain has TRBV5-1 and TRBJ1-1; tentatively, D is TRBD1 (6 bases). The V end was cut by 0 bases, the J end by 7 bases, with 10 bases between. Germline V gene sequence: CDR1 SGHRS, CDR2 YFSETQ. The CDR3 consists of 13 residues. This CDR3 reads CASSLGGTLEAFF. CDR3 DNA: TGCGCCAGCAGCTTGGGTGGGACACTTGAAGCTTTCTTT.

The genes are TRBV28 and TRBJ1-2; D unresolved. The ends were cut back, 2 bases at V and 4 bases at J, with 17 bases in the middle. Germline CDR1 reads MDHEN; CDR2 reads SYDVKM. The CDR3 sequence is 16 residues long. The CDR3 DNA reads TGTGCCAGCAGTTTACTTGCGGAAAAGTCCTTCTATGGCTACACCTTC. This codes for CASSLLAEKSFYGYTF.

The V call is TRBV28, the J call TRBJ1-4; 10 positions agree with TRBD1. V dropped 11 bases and J dropped 4; count of bases not matched to a gene: 19. This CDR3 has 18 amino acids. Per the germline V gene, CDR1 is MDHEN and CDR2 is SYDVKM. This CDR3 reads CALSRGTGVSVGNEKLFF. CDR3 sequence (DNA): TGTGCCCTCTCCCGGGGGACAGGGGTTTCCGTGGGTAATGAAAAACTGTTTTTT.

The V call is TRBV2, the J call TRBJ1-5; TRBD1 matches 10 bases. Trimming took 6 bases from V and 7 from J; bases not matched to a gene: 6. CDR3 length: 14 residues. Germline loops: CDR1 SNHLY, CDR2 FYNNEI. The CDR3 is CASSPRDRGQPQHF. In DNA, the CDR3 is TGTGCCAGCAGCCCCCGGGACAGGGGACAGCCCCAGCATTTT.

The V gene is TRBV7-2, the J gene TRBJ2-3, with D perhaps TRBD2 (6 bases). Germline V gene data show CDR1 as SGHTA and CDR2 as FQGNSA. Trimming took 3 bases from V and 4 from J, leaving 11 bases between them. This CDR3 region has 14 residues. Here the CDR3 DNA reads TGTGCCAGCAGCTTGACTAGTAACCCAGATACGCAGTATTTT. Protein sequence: CASSLTSNPDTQYF.

The gene calls are TRBV5-4 and TRBJ1-1, with 8 bases fitting TRBD1. Germline CDR1 reads SGHNT; CDR2 reads YYREEE (reference sequence). V shed 4 bases and J 3 bases; nucleotides not matched to a gene: 14. The CDR3 consists of 17 residues. In DNA form, the CDR3 reads TGTGCCAGCAGCCCCACACCGACAGGGGCCTCCTACACTGAAGCTTTCTTT. It is translated as CASSPTPTGASYTEAFF.

The rearrangement uses TRBV5-1 and TRBJ2-5, with D perhaps TRBD1 (6 bases). The J call is uncertain, as TRBJ2-7 better fits the DNA end. The germline V gene encodes CDR1 SGHRS and CDR2 YFSETQ. The CDR3 consists of 17 residues. The CDR3 coding sequence is TGCGCCAGCAGCTTGGCCGAAGGGGGTGGAAATTTTAACGAGCAGTACTTC. This sequence encodes CASSLAEGGGNFNEQYF.

The chain recombines TRBV21-1 with TRBJ2-1; the table's D call TRBD2 went unverified against the DNA. TRBV21-1 is given as a pseudogene. This CDR3 has 18 amino acids. The CDR3 reads CASSKDPTRSGFYNEQFF. The CDR3 DNA follows: TGTGCCAGCAGCAAAGATCCCACACGTAGCGGGTTTTACAATGAGCAGTTCTTC.

V and J are TRBV7-9 and TRBJ2-1, with 8 positions matching TRBD2. The CDR3 has 15 residues. Germline CDR1 reads SEHNR; CDR2 reads FQNEAQ (reference sequence). V shed 4 bases, J shed 4 bases, and the junction held 6 bases outside the gene matches. For the CDR3, the DNA is TGTGCCAGCAGCTCCGCGGGAGGTTGGTACAATGAGCAGTTCTTC. It translates to CASSSAGGWYNEQFF.

The chain recombines TRBV14 with TRBJ1-2, with TRBD1 matching over 7 bases. The CDR3 has 14 residues. The V gene's germline CDR1 is SGHDN and CDR2 FVKESK. The ends lost 1 base at V and 4 bases at J; junction bases unmatched: 3. Here the CDR3 reads CASSQVAGGYGYTF. CDR3 sequence (DNA): TGTGCCAGCAGCCAAGTCGCAGGGGGCTATGGCTACACCTTC.

This clone was observed a few times. The chain carries TRBV6-5 and TRBJ2-1; 10 positions match TRBD2. Trimming at V came to 3 bases and at J to 5 bases, leaving 7 bases not matched to a gene. This CDR3 is 16 amino acids long. The germline V gene has CDR1 MNHEY and CDR2 SVGAGI. The CDR3 DNA reads TGTGCCAGCAGTTATCAGAGCGGGAGGGCCGACAATGAGCAGTTCTTC. Its protein is CASSYQSGRADNEQFF.

The chain links TRBV19 to TRBJ2-1, with 10 bases that match TRBD2. The trim removed 3 bases at V and 0 bases at J, leaving 2 bases unmatched. Germline loops: CDR1 LNHDA, CDR2 SQIVND (reference sequence). This CDR3 has 16 amino acids. CDR3 sequence: CASSISSGGSYNEQFF. In nucleotides, the CDR3 is TGTGCCAGTAGTATCTCTAGCGGGGGCTCCTACAATGAGCAGTTCTTC.

V and J are TRBV28 and TRBJ1-5; TRBD1 matches at 7 bases. Trimming removed 3 bases from V and 3 bases from J; junction bases left unmatched: 8. Per germline, CDR1 MDHEN and CDR2 SYDVKM. The CDR3 has 16 residues. The CDR3 loop reads CASSFSGTVTNQPQHF. CDR3 in DNA: TGTGCCAGCAGTTTCTCCGGGACAGTCACCAATCAGCCCCAGCATTTT.

This chain joins TRBV7-3 and TRBJ2-3; the match to TRBD2 covers 11 bases. Trimming at V came to 5 bases and at J to 11 bases, leaving 12 bases not matched to a gene. The CDR3 extends over 15 amino acids. Germline-derived CDR1 and CDR2 are SGHTA and FQGTGA. This CDR3 is CASSLGTSGDMRQYF. The CDR3, as DNA: TGTGCCAGCAGCCTGGGGACTAGCGGAGACATGAGGCAGTATTTT. The whole variable domain, remainder taken from reference TRBV7-3 and TRBJ2-3, is GAGVSQTPSNKVTEKGKYVELRCDPISGHTALYWYRQSLGQGPEFLIYFQGTGAADDSGLPNDRFFAVRPEGSVSTLKIQRTERGDSAVYLCASSLGTSGDMRQYFGPGTRLTVL.

The chain joins TRBV5-8 to TRBJ2-1; 9 bases are a match to TRBD2. The CDR3 consists of 18 residues. Germline V lookup: CDR1 SGHTS, CDR2 YDEGEE. V trimming: 4 bases; J trimming: 0 bases; junction bases outside the gene matches: 11. Here the CDR3 reads CASSPGSLAGSSYNEQFF. For the CDR3, the DNA is TGTGCCAGCAGCCCAGGGAGCCTAGCGGGAAGCTCCTACAATGAGCAGTTCTTC.

For this clone: One junction end disagrees with the germline gene, perhaps due to a read error. The chain couples TRBV7-9 to TRBJ2-7, with no clear D. CDR3 size: 12 residues. Germline V gene lookup returns CDR1 SEHNR and CDR2 FQNEAQ (reference sequence). CDR3 DNA sequence: TGTTCCAGCAGCTTAGACGAGGTGGAGCAGTACTTC. It codes for CSSSLDEVEQYF. Full variable domain (rest looked up from reference TRBV7-9 and TRBJ2-7): DTGVSQNPRHKITKRGQNVTFRCDPISEHNRLYWYRQTLGQGPEFLTYFQNEAQLEKSRLLSDRFSAERPKGSFSTLEIQRTEQGDSAMYLCSSSLDEVEQYFGPGTRLTVT.

The chain has TRBV28 and TRBJ1-5, with 10 bases that match TRBD1. The CDR3 covers 16 residues. V lost 2 bases, J lost 2 bases, and 3 bases stayed unmatched. The germline gives CDR1 MDHEN, CDR2 SYDVKM. The CDR3 protein is CASSLVGTGGNQPQHF. DNA for the CDR3: TGTGCCAGCAGTTTAGTTGGGACAGGGGGCAATCAGCCCCAGCATTTT.

This clone was counted a few times. The chain joins TRBV18 to TRBJ1-1; D may be TRBD1 (5 bases). Germline CDR1 KGHSH, CDR2 LQKENI. Trimming pared 5 bases from V and 0 bases from J, leaving 16 bases between. The CDR3 sequence is 16 residues long. This CDR3 is CASSIFDSLLNTEAFF. The CDR3 DNA reads TGTGCCAGCTCAATTTTCGACAGCTTGCTGAACACTGAAGCTTTCTTT.

This clone was seen a few times. V usage is TRBV7-6 and J usage is TRBJ2-3; the match to TRBD2 covers 7 bases. Germline V gives CDR1 SGHVS, CDR2 FNYEAQ. Unmatched junction bases numbered 15, after V lost 4 bases and J lost 2 bases. The CDR3 loop spans 18 amino acids. The CDR3 protein is CASSYPGWGGEFTDTQYF. The CDR3 coding sequence is TGTGCCAGCAGCTACCCAGGGTGGGGGGGAGAATTCACAGATACGCAGTATTTT.

The V gene is TRBV14, the J gene TRBJ1-2; 7 bases match TRBD1. The CDR3 covers 14 residues. Trimming cost V 4 bases and J 0 bases; bases outside gene matches: 2. Germline lookup yields CDR1 SGHDN and CDR2 FVKESK. In DNA, the CDR3 is TGTGCCAGCAGCCCTGGACAGGCTAACTATGGCTACACCTTC. Protein: CASSPGQANYGYTF.

The CDR3 DNA follows: TGTGCCAGCAGCTTAGGGGAGGGAGAGACCCAGTACTTC. Encoded protein: CASSLGEGETQYF. The V gene is TRBV7-3, the J gene TRBJ2-5; 7 nucleotides align to TRBD2. The V gene end was trimmed by 2 bases and the J gene end by 4 bases; junction bases not matched to a gene: 1. Germline V gene sequence: CDR1 SGHTA, CDR2 FQGTGA. The CDR3 contains 13 residues.

The chain carries TRBV6-1 and TRBJ1-5, with D perhaps matching TRBD1 (5 bases). V lost 7 bases to trimming and J lost 3 bases, with 10 bases between them. This CDR3 is 13 amino acids long. From germline, CDR1 is MNHNS and CDR2 SASEGT. CDR3 sequence reads: CASNIGVNQPQHF. The CDR3 nucleotides are TGTGCCAGCAATATAGGGGTCAATCAGCCCCAGCATTTT.

V usage is TRBV9 and J usage is TRBJ1-5; D gene uncertain. V shed 4 bases and J shed 3 bases, with 11 bases lying between them. This CDR3 has 14 residues. The germline gives CDR1 SGDLS, CDR2 YYNGEE. The CDR3 region is CASSQGLINQPQHF. CDR3 in DNA: TGTGCCAGCAGCCAAGGACTGATCAATCAGCCCCAGCATTTT.

V gene TRBV6-5 combines with J gene TRBJ2-2; TRBD1 might be the D (6 bases). CDR1 is MNHEY, CDR2 SVGAGI, per germline. V was shortened by 2 bases and J by 9 bases, with 16 bases between the two germline ends. The CDR3 contains 15 residues. The CDR3 region has the DNA TGTGCCAGCAGTTACGGGTTAGGGGGTACCAGGGAGCTGTTTTTT. Amino acids: CASSYGLGGTRELFF.

The chain is built from TRBV27 and TRBJ1-4; D call uncertain. There are 17 residues in the CDR3. With 6 bases removed from V and 4 bases from J, the gap between germline ends came to 21 bases. Germline V lookup: CDR1 MNHEY, CDR2 SMNVEV (reference sequence). This CDR3 reads CASSTRGSQSGNEKLFF. The CDR3 DNA follows: TGTGCCAGCAGCACGCGGGGTTCTCAGTCGGGTAATGAAAAACTGTTTTTT.

This clone is a singleton in its sample. The rearrangement links TRBV30 to TRBJ2-7; D perhaps matches TRBD2 (5 bases). V gave up 1 base and J gave up 4 bases, with 17 bases separating them. The CDR3 runs to 15 residues. The V gene's germline CDR1 is GTSNPN and CDR2 SVGIG (reference sequence). The DNA for the CDR3 is TGTGCCTGGAGTGCCCGGGGTGAAGGTAGGTACGAGCAGTACTTC. Residues: CAWSARGEGRYEQYF.

This clone was picked up a small number of times. The gene calls are TRBV10-3 and TRBJ2-3, with TRBD2 matching over 8 bases. Losses at the gene ends were 3 bases for V and 4 bases for J; bases not matched to a gene: 6. Germline V lookup: CDR1 ENHRY, CDR2 SYGVKD. The CDR3 loop spans 15 amino acids. The CDR3 DNA is TGTGCCATCAGTGAACCGGGAGGGGCCGCAGATACGCAGTATTTT. Its protein product is CAISEPGGAADTQYF.

CDR3 nucleotides: TGTGCCAGCAGCCCCTTTGCTGGAAACACCATATATTTT. Translated, it gives CASSPFAGNTIYF. The chain combines TRBV7-3 with TRBJ1-3; D unresolved. Germline V gene lookup returns CDR1 SGHTA and CDR2 FQGTGA. The CDR3 is 13 amino acids. The germline V and J ends were trimmed by 5 bases and 2 bases, with 7 bases remaining between them.

The rearrangement links TRBV6-5 to TRBJ2-7, with 11 positions matching TRBD1. The CDR3 has 15 residues. J gave up 2 bases and V 6 bases, and 6 bases lay outside the gene matches. The germline gives CDR1 MNHEY, CDR2 SVGAGI. As DNA, the CDR3 is TGTGCCAGCAGCCGAGGACAGGGGGCTCCCTACGAGCAGTACTTC. This gives the protein CASSRGQGAPYEQYF.

This rearrangement joins TRBV5-1 to TRBJ2-7; maybe TRBD2 (6 bases). This CDR3 comprises 16 residues. Trimming removed 5 bases at V and 5 bases at J, with 23 bases between. Per the germline V gene, CDR1 is SGHRS and CDR2 is YFSETQ. CDR3 sequence reads: CASSVGDSLFSDEQYF. The DNA for the CDR3 is TGCGCCAGCAGTGTTGGGGACTCCCTCTTTTCTGACGAGCAGTACTTC.